This T cell receptor (beta chain) originates from a study of blood T cell repertoires in COVID-19. The overall study: The study drew acute and convalescent COVID-19 samples from the United States, Italy and Spain. Sample material is recorded as cDNA or gDNA derived from T cells, B-cell-depleted T cells, or PBMCs.

As processed by the authors: The authors estimated nucleated cell counts from reference gene primer amplification. Clones were read by immunoSEQ multiplex PCR, and TCRdb kept only the in-frame ones, dropping some. V, J and clone size are those of that table, while D and trimming were read from the DNA. Among 110,000 to 150,000 clones listed, roughly 90% were seen once. Germline CDR1 MNHEY, CDR2 SVGAGI. Trimming removed 10 bases from V and 4 bases from J; junction bases left unmatched: 5. The CDR3 length is 12 residues. Specimen: peripheral blood. The TCR sequence derives from a man in his fifties or sixties with active or convalescent COVID-19. V usage is TRBV6-5 and J usage is TRBJ1-2; 8 positions agree with TRBD1. The chain's CDR3 is CATDRGSYGYTF. The CDR3, as DNA: TGTGCCACCGACAGGGGAAGCTATGGCTACACCTTC.